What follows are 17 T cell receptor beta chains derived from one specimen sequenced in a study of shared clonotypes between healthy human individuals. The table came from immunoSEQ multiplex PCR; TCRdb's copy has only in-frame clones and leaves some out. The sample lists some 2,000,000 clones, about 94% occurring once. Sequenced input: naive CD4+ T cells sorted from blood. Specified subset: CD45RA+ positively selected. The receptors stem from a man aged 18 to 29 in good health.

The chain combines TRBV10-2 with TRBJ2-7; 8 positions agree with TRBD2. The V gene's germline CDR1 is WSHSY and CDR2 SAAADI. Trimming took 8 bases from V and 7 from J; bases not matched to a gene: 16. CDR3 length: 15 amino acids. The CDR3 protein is CASLSGAGVLGEQYF. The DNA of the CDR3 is TGCGCCAGCCTTTCTGGAGCGGGGGTGCTTGGAGAGCAGTACTTC.

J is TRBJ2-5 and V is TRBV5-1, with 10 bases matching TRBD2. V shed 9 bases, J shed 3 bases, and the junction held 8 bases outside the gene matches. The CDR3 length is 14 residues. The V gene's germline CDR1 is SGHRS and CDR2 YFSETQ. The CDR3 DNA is TGCGCCATCCTAATAGCGGGAGGTGAAGAGACCCAGTACTTC. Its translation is CAILIAGGEETQYF. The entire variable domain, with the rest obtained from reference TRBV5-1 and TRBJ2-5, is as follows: KAGVTQTPRYLIKTRGQQVTLSCSPISGHRSVSWYQQTPGQGLQFLFEYFSETQRNKGNFPGRFSGRQFSNSRSEMNVSTLELGDSALYLCAILIAGGEETQYFGPGTRLLVL.

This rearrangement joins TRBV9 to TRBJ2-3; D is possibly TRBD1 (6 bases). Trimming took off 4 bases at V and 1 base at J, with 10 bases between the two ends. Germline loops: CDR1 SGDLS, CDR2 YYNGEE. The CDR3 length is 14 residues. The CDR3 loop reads CASSIYRGTDTQYF. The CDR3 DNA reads TGTGCCAGCAGCATATACAGGGGCACAGATACGCAGTATTTT. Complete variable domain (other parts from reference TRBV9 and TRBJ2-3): DSGVTQTPKHLITATGQRVTLRCSPRSGDLSVYWYQQSLDQGLQFLIQYYNGEERAKGNILERFSAQQFPDLHSELNLSSLELGDSALYFCASSIYRGTDTQYFGPGTRLTVL.

In DNA form, the CDR3 reads TGTGCCAGAAGCTTGGGGCAGGGGGCCCAAGAGACCCAGTACTTC. Amino acids: CARSLGQGAQETQYF. J is TRBJ2-5 and V is TRBV5-3; the match to TRBD1 covers 8 bases. TRBV5-3 is classed as an ORF, of uncertain function. The ends lost 0 bases at V and 1 base at J; junction bases unmatched: 2. The length of the CDR3 is 15 residues.

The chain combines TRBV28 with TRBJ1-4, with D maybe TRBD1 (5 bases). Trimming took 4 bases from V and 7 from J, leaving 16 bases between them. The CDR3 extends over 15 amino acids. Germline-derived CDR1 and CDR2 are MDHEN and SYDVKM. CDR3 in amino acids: CASSSIGGGGEKLFF. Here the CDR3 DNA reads TGTGCCAGCAGTTCCATTGGGGGGGGAGGTGAAAAACTGTTTTTT.

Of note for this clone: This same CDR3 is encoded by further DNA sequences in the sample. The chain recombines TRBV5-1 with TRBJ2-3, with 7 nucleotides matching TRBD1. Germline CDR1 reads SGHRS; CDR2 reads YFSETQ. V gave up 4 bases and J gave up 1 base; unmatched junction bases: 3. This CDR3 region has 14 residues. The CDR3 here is CASSPGQGTDTQYF. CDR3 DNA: TGCGCCAGCAGCCCCGGACAGGGCACAGATACGCAGTATTTT.

CDR3 region: CASSEILLGLKDTEAFF. CDR3 DNA sequence: TGTGCCAGCAGTGAAATTTTATTGGGACTGAAGGACACTGAAGCTTTCTTT. The rearrangement uses TRBV6-4 and TRBJ1-1; D is possibly TRBD1 (5 bases). Trimming left V 3 bases short and J 3 bases short, with 20 bases between. Germline lookup yields CDR1 MRHNA and CDR2 SNTAGT. This CDR3 has 17 residues.

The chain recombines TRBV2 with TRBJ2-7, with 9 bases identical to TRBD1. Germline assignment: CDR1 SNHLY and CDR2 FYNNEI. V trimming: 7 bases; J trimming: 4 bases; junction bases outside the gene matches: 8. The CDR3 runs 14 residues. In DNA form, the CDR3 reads TGTGCCAGCACATTAAACAGGGGGCCGTACGAGCAGTACTTC. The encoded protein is CASTLNRGPYEQYF.

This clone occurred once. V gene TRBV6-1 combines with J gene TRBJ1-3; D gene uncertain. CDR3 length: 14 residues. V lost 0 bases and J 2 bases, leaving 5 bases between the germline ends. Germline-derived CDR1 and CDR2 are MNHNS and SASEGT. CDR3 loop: CASSEALPGNTIYF. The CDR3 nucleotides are TGTGCCAGCAGTGAAGCGCTCCCTGGAAACACCATATATTTT.

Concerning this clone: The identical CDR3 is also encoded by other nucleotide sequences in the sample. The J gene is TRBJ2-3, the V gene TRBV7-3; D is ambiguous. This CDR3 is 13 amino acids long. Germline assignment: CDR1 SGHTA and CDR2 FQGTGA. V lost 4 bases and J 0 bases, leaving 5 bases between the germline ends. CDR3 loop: CASSSYSTDTQYF. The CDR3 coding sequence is TGTGCCAGCAGCTCGTATAGCACAGATACGCAGTATTTT.

The CDR3 nucleotides are TGTGCCAGCAGTGAATGGGGGCAGGGAGGGTCACCCCTCCACTTT. It codes for CASSEWGQGGSPLHF. The chain uses TRBV2 and TRBJ1-6; tentative D call: TRBD1 (6 bases). Trimming removed 2 bases from V and 10 bases from J, with 15 bases in between. Germline-derived CDR1 and CDR2 are SNHLY and FYNNEI. The CDR3 extends over 15 amino acids.

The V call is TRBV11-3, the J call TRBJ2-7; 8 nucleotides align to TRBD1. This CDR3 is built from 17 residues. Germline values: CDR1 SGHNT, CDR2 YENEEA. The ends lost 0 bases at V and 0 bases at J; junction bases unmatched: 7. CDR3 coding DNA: TGTGCCAGCAGCTTAGAAAGACAGGGGAAGAGCTCCTACGAGCAGTACTTC. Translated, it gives CASSLERQGKSSYEQYF.

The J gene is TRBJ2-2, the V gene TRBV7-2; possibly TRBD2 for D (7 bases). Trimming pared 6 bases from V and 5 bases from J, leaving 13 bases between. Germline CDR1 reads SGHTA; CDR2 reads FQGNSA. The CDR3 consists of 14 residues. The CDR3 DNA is TGTGCCAGCAGGTTCGGGGGGCGAACCGGGGAGCTGTTTTTT. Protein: CASRFGGRTGELFF. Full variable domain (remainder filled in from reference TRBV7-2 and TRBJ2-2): GAGVSQSPSNKVTEKGKDVELRCDPISGHTALYWYRQSLGQGLEFLIYFQGNSAPDKSGLPSDRFSAERTGGSVSTLTIQRTQQEDSAVYLCASRFGGRTGELFFGEGSRLTVL.

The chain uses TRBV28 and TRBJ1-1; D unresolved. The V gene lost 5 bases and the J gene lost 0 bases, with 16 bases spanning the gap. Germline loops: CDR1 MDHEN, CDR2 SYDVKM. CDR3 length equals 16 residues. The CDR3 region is CASSMPGKIMNTEAFF. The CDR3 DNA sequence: TGTGCCAGCAGTATGCCCGGTAAGATCATGAACACTGAAGCTTTCTTT.

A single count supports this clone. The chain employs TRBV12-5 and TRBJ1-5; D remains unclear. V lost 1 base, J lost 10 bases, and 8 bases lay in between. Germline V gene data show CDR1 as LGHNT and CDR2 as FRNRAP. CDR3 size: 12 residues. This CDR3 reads CASGLAILPQHF. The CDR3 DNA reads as TGTGCTAGTGGTTTGGCCATCCTACCCCAGCATTTT.

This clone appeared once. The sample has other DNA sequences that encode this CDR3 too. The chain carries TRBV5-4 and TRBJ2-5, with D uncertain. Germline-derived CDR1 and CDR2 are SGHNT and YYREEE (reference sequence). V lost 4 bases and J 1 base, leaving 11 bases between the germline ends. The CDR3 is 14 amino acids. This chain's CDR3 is CASSLGPVQETQYF. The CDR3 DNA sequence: TGTGCCAGCAGCCTAGGACCGGTCCAAGAGACCCAGTACTTC.

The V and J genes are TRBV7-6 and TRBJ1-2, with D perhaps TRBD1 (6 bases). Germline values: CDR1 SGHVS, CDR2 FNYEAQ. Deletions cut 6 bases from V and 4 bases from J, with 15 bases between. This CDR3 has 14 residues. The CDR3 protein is CASSPNEGGYGYTF. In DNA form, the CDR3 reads TGTGCCAGCAGTCCTAACGAAGGGGGCTATGGCTACACCTTC. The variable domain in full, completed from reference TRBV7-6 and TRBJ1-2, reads GAGVSQSPRYKVTKRGQDVALRCDPISGHVSLYWYRQALGQGPEFLTYFNYEAQQDKSGLPNDRFSAERPEGSISTLTIQRTEQRDSAMYRCASSPNEGGYGYTFGSGTRLTVV.